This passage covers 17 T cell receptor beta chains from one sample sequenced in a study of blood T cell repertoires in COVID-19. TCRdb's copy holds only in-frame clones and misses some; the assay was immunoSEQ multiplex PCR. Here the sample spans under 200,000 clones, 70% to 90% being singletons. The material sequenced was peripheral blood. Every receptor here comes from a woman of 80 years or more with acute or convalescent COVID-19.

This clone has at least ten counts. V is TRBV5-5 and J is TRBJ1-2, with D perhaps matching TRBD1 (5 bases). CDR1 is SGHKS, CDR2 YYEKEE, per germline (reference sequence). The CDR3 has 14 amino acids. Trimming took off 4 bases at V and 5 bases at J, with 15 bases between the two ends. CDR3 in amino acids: CASSPPRVGYGYTF. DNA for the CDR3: TGTGCCAGCAGCCCTCCCAGGGTAGGGTATGGCTACACCTTC. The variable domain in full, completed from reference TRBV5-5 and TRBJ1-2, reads DAGVTQSPTHLIKTRGQQVTLRCSPISGHKSVSWYQQVLGQGPQFIFQYYEKEERGRGNFPDRFSARQFPNYSSELNVNALLLGDSALYLCASSPPRVGYGYTFGSGTRLTVV.

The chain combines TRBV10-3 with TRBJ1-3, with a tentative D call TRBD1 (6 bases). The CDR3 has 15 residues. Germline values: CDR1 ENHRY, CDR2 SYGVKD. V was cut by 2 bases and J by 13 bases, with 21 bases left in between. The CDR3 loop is CAISEPVVGDTRIYF. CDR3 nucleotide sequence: TGTGCCATCAGTGAGCCCGTCGTAGGGGACACCAGGATATATTTT.

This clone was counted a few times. The CDR3 bases are TGCGCCAGCAGCTGGGGGACAGGGGGCTACGAGCAGTACTTC. It codes for CASSWGTGGYEQYF. V usage is TRBV5-1 and J usage is TRBJ2-7; 11 bases are a match to TRBD1. Trimming at V came to 3 bases and at J to 3 bases, leaving 2 bases not matched to a gene. CDR1 is SGHRS, CDR2 YFSETQ, per germline. This CDR3 is 14 amino acids long.

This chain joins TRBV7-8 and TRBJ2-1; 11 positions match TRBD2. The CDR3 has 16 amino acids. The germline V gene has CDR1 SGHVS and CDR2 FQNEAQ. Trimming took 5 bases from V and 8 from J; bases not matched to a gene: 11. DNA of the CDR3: TGTGCCAGCAGCCAACGCACTAGCGGGAGACGTCATGAGCAGTTCTTC. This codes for CASSQRTSGRRHEQFF.

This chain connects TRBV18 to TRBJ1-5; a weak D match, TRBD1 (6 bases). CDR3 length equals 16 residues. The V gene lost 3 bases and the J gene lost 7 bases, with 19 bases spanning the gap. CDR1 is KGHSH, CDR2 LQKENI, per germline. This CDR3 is CASSPPSGGRRQPQHF. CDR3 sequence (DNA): TGTGCCAGCTCACCCCCCTCCGGGGGGCGGCGGCAGCCCCAGCATTTT. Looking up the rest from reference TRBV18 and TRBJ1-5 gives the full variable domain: NAGVMQNPRHLVRRRGQEARLRCSPMKGHSHVYWYRQLPEEGLKFMVYLQKENIIDESGMPKERFSAEFPKEGPSILRIQQVVRGDSAAYFCASSPPSGGRRQPQHFGDGTRLSIL.

CDR3 nucleotide sequence: TGTGCCAGCAGCCTACTAGGGAAGGCCTACAATGAGCAGTTCTTC. The encoded protein is CASSLLGKAYNEQFF. The chain joins TRBV11-2 to TRBJ2-1; D might be TRBD2 (5 bases). The V gene's germline CDR1 is SGHAT and CDR2 FQNNGV. V lost 5 bases and J lost 2, with 13 bases in between. The CDR3 totals 15 residues.

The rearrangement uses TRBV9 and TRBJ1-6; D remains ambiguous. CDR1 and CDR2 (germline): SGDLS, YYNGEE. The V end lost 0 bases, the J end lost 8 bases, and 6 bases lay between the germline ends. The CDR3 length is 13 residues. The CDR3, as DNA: TGTGCCAGCAGCGTAGTAGTGGATTCACCCCTCCACTTT. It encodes CASSVVVDSPLHF.

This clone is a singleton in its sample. This CDR3 reads CASSLGSLGEQPQHF. The CDR3 DNA sequence: TGTGCCAGCAGCTTAGGGTCCCTAGGTGAGCAGCCCCAGCATTTT. V is TRBV7-2 and J is TRBJ1-5, with D uncertain. Per the germline V gene, CDR1 is SGHTA and CDR2 is FQGNSA. V lost 1 base, J lost 7 bases, and 14 bases lay in between. This CDR3 has 15 amino acids.

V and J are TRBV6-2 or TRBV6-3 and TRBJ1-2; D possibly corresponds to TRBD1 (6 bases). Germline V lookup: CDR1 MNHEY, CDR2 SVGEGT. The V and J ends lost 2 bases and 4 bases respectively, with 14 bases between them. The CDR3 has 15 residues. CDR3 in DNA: TGTGCCAGCAGTTACAAGACAGGCAAAACCTATGGCTACACCTTC. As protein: CASSYKTGKTYGYTF.

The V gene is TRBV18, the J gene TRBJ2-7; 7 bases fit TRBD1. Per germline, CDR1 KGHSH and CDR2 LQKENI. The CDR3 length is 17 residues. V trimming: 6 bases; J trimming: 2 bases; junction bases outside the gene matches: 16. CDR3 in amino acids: CASSQIGAQGIPYEQYF. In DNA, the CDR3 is TGTGCCAGCTCCCAAATTGGGGCACAGGGGATCCCCTACGAGCAGTACTTC.

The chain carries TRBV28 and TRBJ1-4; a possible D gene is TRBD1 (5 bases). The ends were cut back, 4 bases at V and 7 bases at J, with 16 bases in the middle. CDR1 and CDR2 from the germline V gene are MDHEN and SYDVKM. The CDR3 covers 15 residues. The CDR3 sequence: CASSSLLIRGEKLFF. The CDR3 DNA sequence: TGTGCCAGCAGTTCGCTATTAATTAGGGGTGAAAAACTGTTTTTT.

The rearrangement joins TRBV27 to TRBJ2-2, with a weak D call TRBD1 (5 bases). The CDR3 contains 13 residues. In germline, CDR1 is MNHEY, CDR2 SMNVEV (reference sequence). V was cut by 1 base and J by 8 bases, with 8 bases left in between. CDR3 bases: TGTGCCAGCAGTTTATGGGGCTCGGGGGAGCTGTTTTTT. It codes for CASSLWGSGELFF.

CDR3 DNA: TGTGCCAGCAGCTTCCTCAATTCGGACACTGAAGCTTTCTTT. Protein sequence: CASSFLNSDTEAFF. The chain combines TRBV7-2 with TRBJ1-1; D gene uncertain. Per germline, CDR1 SGHTA and CDR2 FQGNSA. There are 14 residues in the CDR3. Trimming removed 3 bases at V and 3 bases at J, with 11 bases between.

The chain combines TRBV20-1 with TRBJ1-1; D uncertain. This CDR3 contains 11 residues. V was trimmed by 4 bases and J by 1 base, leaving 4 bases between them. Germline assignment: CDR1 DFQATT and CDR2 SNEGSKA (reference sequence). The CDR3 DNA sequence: TGCAGTGCTACCCAGAACACTGAAGCTTTCTTT. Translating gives CSATQNTEAFF.

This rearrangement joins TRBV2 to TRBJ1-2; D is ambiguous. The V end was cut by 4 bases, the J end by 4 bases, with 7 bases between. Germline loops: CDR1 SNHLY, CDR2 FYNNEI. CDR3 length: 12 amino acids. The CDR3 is CASSVEGYGYTF. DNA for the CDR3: TGTGCCAGCAGTGTCGAGGGCTATGGCTACACCTTC. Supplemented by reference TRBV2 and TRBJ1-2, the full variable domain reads EPEVTQTPSHQVTQMGQEVILRCVPISNHLYFYWYRQILGQKVEFLVSFYNNEISEKSEIFDDQFSVERPDGSNFTLKIRSTKLEDSAMYFCASSVEGYGYTFGSGTRLTVV.

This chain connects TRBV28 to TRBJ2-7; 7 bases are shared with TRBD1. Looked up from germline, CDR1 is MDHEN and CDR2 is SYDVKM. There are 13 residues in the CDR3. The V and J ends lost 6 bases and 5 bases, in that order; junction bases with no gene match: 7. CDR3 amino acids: CASSDREPNEQYF. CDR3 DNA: TGTGCCAGCAGCGACAGGGAACCAAACGAGCAGTACTTC.

The DNA for the CDR3 is TGTGCCAGCAGACAGGGAAATATGAACACTGAAGCTTTCTTT. Translating gives CASRQGNMNTEAFF. The J gene is TRBJ1-1, the V gene TRBV9, with D tentatively TRBD1 (6 bases). Trimming took off 5 bases at V and 0 bases at J, with 11 bases between the two ends. The CDR3 is 14 residues long. Germline CDR1 and CDR2: SGDLS and YYNGEE.